These 18 T cell receptor beta chains were all obtained from the same sample, sequenced in a study of identical twins. TCRdb re-called the 5' RACE reads through MiXCR, storing one row per CDR3 protein. The sample yields under 900,000 distinct CDR3 sequences, roughly an eighth seen once. The same data also went into a second study, on yellow fever vaccine responses in identical twins.

The source material was PBMCs. The receptor set was obtained from a woman aged 18-29 years in good health.

The gene calls are TRBV28 and TRBJ2-1; TRBD2 aligns across 9 bases. The CDR3 runs 16 residues. The V gene's germline CDR1 is MDHEN and CDR2 SYDVKM. J gave up 2 bases and V 4 bases, and 6 bases lay outside the gene matches. The CDR3 here is CASSWGASGAYNEQFF. CDR3 nucleotide sequence: TGTGCCAGCAGTTGGGGTGCTAGCGGGGCCTACAATGAGCAGTTCTTC.

The chain employs TRBV10-2 and TRBJ2-1; D unresolved. This CDR3 has 11 residues. Germline V gene sequence: CDR1 WSHSY, CDR2 SAAADI. V was shortened by 8 bases and J by 4 bases, with 6 bases between the two germline ends. CDR3 region: CASGEYNEQFF. CDR3 bases: TGCGCCAGCGGCGAGTACAATGAGCAGTTCTTC.

This chain joins TRBV6-2 or TRBV6-3 and TRBJ2-3, with 8 bases fitting TRBD1. The V gene's germline CDR1 is MNHEY and CDR2 SVGEGT. V shed 4 bases and J 5 bases; nucleotides not matched to a gene: 8. The CDR3 totals 15 residues. CDR3 nucleotide sequence: TGTGCCAGCAGTTCCTCGGACAGGGCATTAGATACGCAGTATTTT. Translating gives CASSSSDRALDTQYF.

This clonotype appeared many times. The J gene is TRBJ2-1, the V gene TRBV11-2; 13 bases align to TRBD2. Trimming cost V 5 bases and J 4 bases; bases outside gene matches: 11. Germline assignment: CDR1 SGHAT and CDR2 FQNNGV. The CDR3 sequence is 18 residues long. CDR3 sequence (DNA): TGTGCCAGCAGCCCCCGACTAGCGGGGGGTCGGGGATACAATGAGCAGTTCTTC. It specifies CASSPRLAGGRGYNEQFF.

The table lists this clonotype with a few counts. J is TRBJ1-1 and V is TRBV20-1; D is unclear. In germline, CDR1 is DFQATT, CDR2 SNEGSKA (reference sequence). V dropped 6 bases and J dropped 11 bases, with 7 bases sitting between them. CDR3 length: 8 residues. The CDR3 spells CSATAAFF. CDR3 bases: TGCAGTGCAACTGCGGCTTTCTTT.

This clonotype has a handful of counts. The rearrangement uses TRBV11-2 and TRBJ2-3; D ambiguous. The germline V gene has CDR1 SGHAT and CDR2 FQNNGV. This CDR3 spans 14 amino acids. V lost 2 bases and J 6 bases, leaving 12 bases between the germline ends. In DNA form, the CDR3 reads TGTGCCAGCAGCTTAAGCCTGCAGGTGGATACGCAGTATTTT. It codes for CASSLSLQVDTQYF.

This sequence joins TRBV12-3 or TRBV12-4 and TRBJ2-3, with D possibly being TRBD1 (5 bases). This CDR3 spans 15 amino acids. Trimming removed 5 bases from V and 3 bases from J, with 15 bases in between. CDR3 region: CASSPQGSRTDTQYF. CDR3 bases: TGTGCCAGCAGTCCCCAGGGTTCAAGGACAGATACGCAGTATTTT.

This clonotype has only a few counts. The V call is TRBV3-1, the J call TRBJ2-1; D not resolved. V shed 5 bases and J shed 8 bases, with 19 bases lying between them. CDR3 length equals 15 residues. Germline loops: CDR1 LGHDT, CDR2 YNNKEL (reference sequence). CDR3 loop: CASSSLGRPRDEQFF. The CDR3 DNA sequence: TGTGCCAGCAGCTCCCTAGGGCGCCCAAGGGATGAGCAGTTCTTC.

The V and J genes are TRBV6-1 and TRBJ2-1; 7 nucleotides align to TRBD2. The CDR3 contains 13 residues. After removal of 6 bases from V and 9 bases from J, the junction contained 8 bases not matched to a gene. CDR1 is MNHNS and CDR2 is SASEGT in the germline V gene. CDR3 region: CASRDFGRSEQFF. The CDR3, as DNA: TGTGCCAGCAGAGACTTCGGGAGGAGTGAGCAGTTCTTC.

The sample holds many counts of this clonotype. The chain couples TRBV20-1 to TRBJ2-7; a weak D match, TRBD1 (6 bases). The CDR3 consists of 13 residues. Germline V gene data show CDR1 as DFQATT and CDR2 as SNEGSKA (reference sequence). V was pared by 5 bases and J by 4 bases, with 15 bases between. The CDR3 protein is CSAPMDSSYEQYF. The CDR3 DNA sequence: TGCAGTGCTCCGATGGACAGTTCGTACGAGCAGTACTTC.

This clonotype was observed a few times. The chain carries TRBV3-1 and TRBJ2-1, with 10 positions matching TRBD1. V lost 4 bases to trimming and J lost 3 bases; unmatched junction nucleotides: 6. The germline V gene has CDR1 LGHDT and CDR2 YNNKEL (reference sequence). This CDR3 has 16 residues. CDR3 sequence reads: CASSRQTGGNYNEQFF. For the CDR3, the DNA is TGTGCCAGCAGCCGGCAGACAGGGGGCAACTACAATGAGCAGTTCTTC.

This chain uses TRBV6-2 or TRBV6-3 with TRBJ1-2; D ambiguous. V was clipped by 7 bases and J by 4 bases, with 7 bases between them. Looked up from germline, CDR1 is MNHEY and CDR2 is SVGEGT. This CDR3 is 11 amino acids long. As DNA, the CDR3 is TGTGCCAGCACGGATATCTATGGCTACACCTTC. This translates into CASTDIYGYTF.

The gene calls are TRBV19 and TRBJ1-1; perhaps TRBD1 as D (6 bases). The ends were cut back, 5 bases at V and 4 bases at J, with 14 bases in the middle. The CDR3 loop spans 14 amino acids. In germline, CDR1 is LNHDA, CDR2 SQIVND (reference sequence). As DNA, the CDR3 is TGTGCCAGTAGTCCACAGGGAGGGGGCACTGAAGCTTTCTTT. It translates to CASSPQGGGTEAFF.

The chain joins TRBV28 to TRBJ2-1, with 9 bases aligning to TRBD1. J was trimmed by 5 bases and V by 4 bases; bases with no gene match: 6. In germline, CDR1 is MDHEN, CDR2 SYDVKM. The CDR3 is 15 amino acids. CDR3 in DNA: TGTGCCAGCAGTTCAACGGACAGGGGTAACAATGAGCAGTTCTTC. This translates into CASSSTDRGNNEQFF.

The chain is built from TRBV5-1 and TRBJ2-6; the D is unclear. The CDR3 has 15 amino acids. CDR1 and CDR2 (germline): SGHRS, YFSETQ. Trimming shortened V by 4 bases and J by 2 bases, and 10 bases separated the two germline ends. The CDR3 is CASSPDFPGANVLTF. CDR3 nucleotide sequence: TGCGCCAGCAGCCCCGACTTCCCTGGGGCCAACGTCCTGACTTTC.

A few counts support this clonotype. The V call is TRBV6-1, the J call TRBJ2-7, with a weak D call TRBD1 (7 bases). V was cut by 3 bases and J by 0 bases, with 9 bases left in between. Germline CDR1 and CDR2: MNHNS and SASEGT. The CDR3 runs 14 residues. The DNA of the CDR3 is TGTGCCAGCAGTGACAGGGGGGTCTCCTACGAGCAGTACTTC. Protein sequence: CASSDRGVSYEQYF.

This chain uses TRBV20-1 with TRBJ2-3; possible D gene TRBD2, 6 bases. The length of the CDR3 is 14 residues. V was cut by 5 bases and J by 2 bases, with 14 bases left in between. The germline V gene encodes CDR1 DFQATT and CDR2 SNEGSKA (reference sequence). The CDR3 sequence: CSAGFSGFTDTQYF. CDR3 nucleotide sequence: TGCAGTGCTGGGTTTAGCGGATTCACAGATACGCAGTATTTT.

The rearrangement joins TRBV6-5 to TRBJ2-4, with D hard to call. V dropped 8 bases and J dropped 5 bases, with 10 bases sitting between them. The germline CDR1 and CDR2 sequences are MNHEY and SVGAGI. The CDR3 has 12 residues. This CDR3 reads CASGNRENIQYF. The CDR3 nucleotides are TGTGCCAGCGGCAATAGGGAAAACATTCAGTACTTC.